These 3 T cell receptor beta chains share one sample of origin, sequenced in a study of OX40 agonist ivuxolimab in advanced cancers. Here immunoSEQ multiplex PCR was the method, and the copy in TCRdb shows in-frame clones only, minus some. The data hold more than 85,000 clones, with around 83% observed a single time. This specimen consisted of CD4+ or CD8+ T cells sorted from blood, obtained in a trial of the OX40 agonist ivuxolimab. Source of these receptors: an adult with an advanced solid tumor such as melanoma, head and neck, liver or kidney cancer.

The chain joins TRBV28 to TRBJ1-4, with D possibly matching TRBD1 (5 bases). Germline CDR1 and CDR2: MDHEN and SYDVKM. Trimming took off 6 bases at V and 7 bases at J, with 18 bases between the two ends. This CDR3 comprises 15 residues. DNA for the CDR3: TGTGCCAGCAGCGTCAACCAGGGTAAAGGTGAAAAACTGTTTTTT. Amino acids: CASSVNQGKGEKLFF.

This clone was counted between two and nine times. The chain uses TRBV9 and TRBJ2-2; D is unresolved. Germline V gene sequence: CDR1 SGDLS, CDR2 YYNGEE. V lost 0 bases, J lost 3 bases, and 12 bases lay in between. The CDR3 length is 16 residues. The CDR3 region has the DNA TGTGCCAGCAGCGTAGGGTGGCTAGAGTACACCGGGGAGCTGTTTTTT. Its protein is CASSVGWLEYTGELFF. The variable domain in full, with the rest retrieved from reference TRBV9 and TRBJ2-2, is DSGVTQTPKHLITATGQRVTLRCSPRSGDLSVYWYQQSLDQGLQFLIQYYNGEERAKGNILERFSAQQFPDLHSELNLSSLELGDSALYFCASSVGWLEYTGELFFGEGSRLTVL.

The chain joins TRBV9 to TRBJ2-7, with 11 bases that match TRBD2. The CDR3 contains 17 residues. Germline assignment: CDR1 SGDLS and CDR2 YYNGEE. J was trimmed by 7 bases and V by 0 bases; bases with no gene match: 12. CDR3: CASSVALAGGSLREQYF. Here the CDR3 DNA reads TGTGCCAGCAGCGTAGCTCTAGCGGGGGGTTCACTACGGGAGCAGTACTTC.